This TCR beta chain was captured by sequencing in a study of cytomegalovirus exposure and HLA in healthy donors. Both 60 Vbeta primers and 13 Jbeta primers went into the PCR. Libraries were prepared by immunoSEQ multiplex PCR; TCRdb keeps only in-frame clonotypes and omits some of them. The table has some 85,000 clones, roughly four fifths seen once. The germline CDR1 and CDR2 sequences are SGHTA and FQGNSA. The ends were cut back, 5 bases at V and 3 bases at J, with 14 bases in the middle. This CDR3 is 14 amino acids long. Sample: PBMCs. This receptor was obtained from a woman aged 40 to 49 in good health and CMV-seropositive. The chain uses TRBV7-2 and TRBJ2-7, with a possible D match to TRBD2 (5 bases). CDR3 sequence reads: CASSRSEAHYEQYF. CDR3 nucleotide sequence: TGTGCCAGCAGCCGTAGCGAGGCCCACTACGAGCAGTACTTC.